Shown below are 20 T cell receptor beta chains from a single sample sequenced in a study of graft-versus-host responses after intestinal transplantation (dated by TCRdb to the early 2020s). To prepare the library, the immunoSEQ multiplex PCR assay was applied. TCRdb took over this immuneACCESS table, retaining in-frame rearrangements with V and J assigned. Such tables are incomplete; in checked studies, under half of the missing clones stem from an unresolved V gene, and the remainder is unexplained. The sample table lists around 71,000 clones, roughly 92% of them with a count of one. Jointly, the top ten make up approximately 6.9% of the sample. Sequenced material: bone marrow, taken less than 750 days after intestinal transplantation. The receptors stem from a human patient who received an intestinal transplant, so some T cells may come from the graft donor.

The chain joins TRBV30 to TRBJ2-3; D unclear. The CDR3 runs to 11 residues. Trimming stripped 7 bases from V and 5 bases from J, with 10 bases between. Germline CDR1 and CDR2: GTSNPN and SVGIG (reference sequence). Here the CDR3 reads CALTLLDTQYF. The CDR3, as DNA: TGTGCCTTGACTCTCTTAGATACGCAGTATTTT. The full variable domain, in which reference TRBV30 and TRBJ2-3 provide the parts outside the CDR3, is SQTIHQWPATLVQPVGSPLSLECTVEGTSNPNLYWYRQAAGRGLQLLFYSVGIGQISSEVPQNLSASRPQDRQFILSSKKLLLSDSGFYLCALTLLDTQYFGPGTRLTVL.

The chain employs TRBV6-5 and TRBJ1-4; 7 bases agree with TRBD1. The V gene end was trimmed by 0 bases and the J gene end by 6 bases; junction bases not matched to a gene: 1. The CDR3 is 14 amino acids. Germline V gene data show CDR1 as MNHEY and CDR2 as SVGAGI. CDR3 in DNA: TGTGCCAGCAGTTACTCAGGGGGCGATGAAAAACTGTTTTTT. Translation: CASSYSGGDEKLFF.

V and J are TRBV25-1 and TRBJ2-1; D might be TRBD1 (5 bases). CDR1 is MGHDK and CDR2 is SYGVNS in the germline V gene. Trimming left V 3 bases short and J 0 bases short, with 9 bases between. The CDR3 sequence is 15 residues long. CDR3 sequence: CASSDPQGSYNEQFF. The CDR3 DNA sequence: TGTGCCAGCAGTGACCCCCAGGGCTCCTACAATGAGCAGTTCTTC.

This rearrangement joins TRBV5-1 to TRBJ1-4; D is uncertain. The CDR3 sequence is 16 residues long. Per germline, CDR1 SGHRS and CDR2 YFSETQ. Trimming removed 0 bases at V and 2 bases at J, with 11 bases between. The CDR3 DNA reads as TGCGCCAGCAGCTTGGGAGTGGGGTTCACTAATGAAAAACTGTTTTTT. Translated: CASSLGVGFTNEKLFF.

The chain joins TRBV5-3 to TRBJ2-1; 12 bases match TRBD2. TRBV5-3 is placed among ORFs of uncertain function. The CDR3 spans 18 residues. J gave up 6 bases and V 3 bases, and 13 bases lay outside the gene matches. The CDR3 bases are TGTGCCAGAAGCTCCCGCGGGGAGACTAGCGGGAGCCCCAATGAGCAGTTCTTC. It is translated as CARSSRGETSGSPNEQFF.

The chain has TRBV2 and TRBJ1-3, with D uncertain. Germline-derived CDR1 and CDR2 are SNHLY and FYNNEI. V was trimmed by 2 bases and J by 9 bases, leaving 11 bases between them. CDR3 length: 13 amino acids. The DNA for the CDR3 is TGTGCCAGCAGTGAATTTTGGGGAGGCACCATATATTTT. It yields the protein CASSEFWGGTIYF.

This sequence joins TRBV7-9 and TRBJ2-5; 15 bases match TRBD2. V shed 5 bases and J 5 bases; nucleotides not matched to a gene: 12. The CDR3 contains 18 residues. CDR1 and CDR2 from the germline V gene are SEHNR and FQNEAQ (reference sequence). The CDR3 region is CASSQGLAGGNVGETQYF. CDR3 coding DNA: TGTGCCAGCAGCCAAGGACTAGCGGGAGGGAATGTGGGGGAGACCCAGTACTTC.

The chain has TRBV6-5 and TRBJ2-1; TRBD2 might be the D (6 bases). There are 15 residues in the CDR3. Germline CDR1 is MNHEY and CDR2 is SVGAGI. V lost 4 bases and J lost 1, with 11 bases in between. The CDR3 nucleotides read TGTGCCAGCAGTTCGAGCGGGTTATCCTACAATGAGCAGTTCTTC. The encoded protein is CASSSSGLSYNEQFF.

V and J are TRBV19 and TRBJ1-3; D not certain. CDR3 length: 12 residues. V lost 8 bases to trimming and J lost 0 bases, with 5 bases between them. Germline values: CDR1 LNHDA, CDR2 SQIVND (reference sequence). This CDR3 is CASRGSGNTIYF. CDR3 nucleotides: TGTGCCAGTCGGGGCTCTGGAAACACCATATATTTT. Looking up the rest from reference TRBV19 and TRBJ1-3 gives the full variable domain: DGGITQSPKYLFRKEGQNVTLSCEQNLNHDAMYWYRQDPGQGLRLIYYSQIVNDFQKGDIAEGYSVSREKKESFPLTVTSAQKNPTAFYLCASRGSGNTIYFGEGSWLTVV.

The chain uses TRBV6-6 and TRBJ1-2; D is unresolved. CDR1 and CDR2 from the germline V gene are MNHNY and SVGAGI (reference sequence). CDR3 length: 11 amino acids. V shed 8 bases and J shed 5 bases, with 9 bases lying between them. CDR3 nucleotides: TGTGCCAGCGAAGGGTTGTATGGCTACACCTTC. It translates to CASEGLYGYTF.

The rearrangement uses TRBV10-1 and TRBJ2-5; a weak D match, TRBD2 (6 bases). V dropped 2 bases and J dropped 1 base, with 8 bases sitting between them. Germline V gene sequence: CDR1 WNHNN, CDR2 SYGVQD (reference sequence). The CDR3 contains 14 residues. The CDR3 DNA is TGCGCCAGCAGTGAGGGAGGGACCCAAGAGACCCAGTACTTC. Amino acids: CASSEGGTQETQYF.

This clone was seen only once. The V call is TRBV13, the J call TRBJ1-1; D is unresolved. Trimming took 6 bases from V and 3 from J, leaving 17 bases between them. The CDR3 contains 15 residues. In germline, CDR1 is PRHDT, CDR2 FYEKMQ (reference sequence). CDR3 protein: CASSLPGGRDTEAFF. The CDR3 bases are TGTGCCAGCAGTTTACCAGGTGGGAGGGACACTGAAGCTTTCTTT.

The chain carries TRBV19 and TRBJ2-3; D uncertain. The CDR3 runs 13 residues. Trimming left V 3 bases short and J 4 bases short, with 8 bases between. CDR1 and CDR2 (germline): LNHDA, SQIVND (reference sequence). CDR3 residues: CASSIGWADTQYF. Here the CDR3 DNA reads TGTGCCAGTAGTATCGGTTGGGCAGATACGCAGTATTTT.

A remark on this clone: The identical CDR3 is also encoded by other nucleotide sequences in the sample. The chain uses TRBV5-6 and TRBJ2-7; D uncertain. Trimming left V 0 bases short and J 0 bases short, with 7 bases between. Germline V gene data show CDR1 as SGHDT and CDR2 as YYEEEE. The CDR3 extends over 14 amino acids. As DNA, the CDR3 is TGTGCCAGCAGCTTGGGATCCGTCTCCTACGAGCAGTACTTC. Its protein is CASSLGSVSYEQYF.

The J gene is TRBJ1-6, the V gene TRBV6-6, with D unresolved. The germline V gene has CDR1 MNHNY and CDR2 SVGAGI (reference sequence). The CDR3 contains 13 residues. V was pared by 4 bases and J by 13 bases, with 14 bases between. The CDR3, as DNA: TGTGCCAGCAGTTTGTCCACCTACACTCCCCTCCACTTT. Protein sequence: CASSLSTYTPLHF.

The J gene is TRBJ2-5, the V gene TRBV7-9, with D possibly matching TRBD1 (6 bases). The CDR3 has 15 amino acids. Trimming left V 4 bases short and J 1 base short, with 13 bases between. CDR1 and CDR2 from the germline V gene are SEHNR and FQNEAQ (reference sequence). Here the CDR3 reads CASSSIQGIQETQYF. CDR3 DNA sequence: TGTGCCAGCAGCTCAATACAGGGAATCCAAGAGACCCAGTACTTC.

The chain employs TRBV27 and TRBJ2-6; D is possibly TRBD1 (6 bases). The V end lost 5 bases, the J end lost 0 bases, and 14 bases lay between the germline ends. CDR1 is MNHEY, CDR2 SMNVEV, per germline (reference sequence). The CDR3 sequence is 17 residues long. DNA for the CDR3: TGTGCCAGCAGTCCTTATCGGGACACCTCTGGGGCCAACGTCCTGACTTTC. Translating gives CASSPYRDTSGANVLTF. Drawing the rest from reference TRBV27 and TRBJ2-6, the complete variable domain is EAQVTQNPRYLITVTGKKLTVTCSQNMNHEYMSWYRQDPGLGLRQIYYSMNVEVTDKGDVPEGYKVSRKEKRNFPLILESPSPNQTSLYFCASSPYRDTSGANVLTFGAGSRLTVL.

The chain carries TRBV2 and TRBJ1-6, with 8 bases matching TRBD1. Trimming removed 7 bases from V and 8 bases from J; junction bases left unmatched: 4. The CDR3 has 13 amino acids. Germline CDR1 is SNHLY and CDR2 is FYNNEI. CDR3 in DNA: TGTGCCAGCACCACAGGGGGGGATTCACCCCTCCACTTT. It is translated as CASTTGGDSPLHF.

The chain joins TRBV19 to TRBJ2-5, with 7 positions matching TRBD2. CDR3 length: 15 residues. J was trimmed by 5 bases and V by 5 bases; bases with no gene match: 11. Germline-derived CDR1 and CDR2 are LNHDA and SQIVND (reference sequence). CDR3 amino acids: CASSSVGEGTETQYF. The CDR3 DNA reads as TGTGCCAGTAGTTCGGTGGGGGAGGGGACGGAGACCCAGTACTTC.

The chain has TRBV29-1 and TRBJ1-1; TRBD1 matches 7 bases. Trimming took 7 bases from V and 0 from J; bases not matched to a gene: 2. The germline V gene has CDR1 SQVTM and CDR2 ANQGSEA. The CDR3 is made up of 12 amino acids. CDR3 DNA: TGCAGCGGGGGACAGATGAACACTGAAGCTTTCTTT. It specifies CSGGQMNTEAFF.